The present T cell receptor beta chain was sequenced within a study of T cells in localized non-small cell lung cancer. As concerns this clone: The antigen remains unidentified.

Sequencing was performed with immunoSEQ multiplex PCR; in TCRdb, only in-frame clones are kept and a portion is missing. This sample has tens of thousands of clones, with around 90% found just once. Broader study findings: For the top 100 tumor clones, a median approximately 50 also appeared in adjacent lung. The highest T cell clonality was in uninvolved adjacent lung, above tumor. Longer overall survival accompanied higher blood T cell density. Heterogeneity stays possible, as sequencing covered only one tumor region.

This CDR3 spans 15 amino acids. Germline CDR1 SGHRS, CDR2 YFSETQ. V lost 2 bases and J 5 bases, leaving 16 bases between the germline ends. The rearrangement links TRBV5-1 to TRBJ2-5; possible D gene TRBD2, 7 bases. The sequence came from a woman between 35 and 75 years old with stage II lung adenocarcinoma. The starting material was PBMCs, obtained before any cancer treatment. The CDR3 DNA reads as TGCGCCAGCAGCTTCCAACCCGCGGGGGCGGAGACCCAGTACTTC. Amino acid sequence: CASSFQPAGAETQYF.